The TCR beta chain described here comes from a study of blood T cells in healthy people across ages. V was pared by 11 bases and J by 4 bases, with 15 bases between. The CDR3 extends over 13 amino acids. Germline-derived CDR1 and CDR2 are KGHDR and SFDVKD. Together with a sample-barcoded 5' primer, a J-beta primer mix was included in a second PCR lasting about 6 to 11 cycles. TCRdb reprocessed the 5' RACE reads via MiXCR and lists one record per CDR3 protein. The table records about 1,800,000 distinct CDR3 sequences, 28% of them present only once. Sequenced material: blood. This sequence was found in a woman aged 25-40 years in good health. V gene TRBV24-1 combines with J gene TRBJ2-3; the D gene could be TRBD1 or TRBD2 (7 bases each). The CDR3 DNA is TGTGCCATCGACAGGGAGGGGCCAGATACGCAGTATTTT. This codes for CAIDREGPDTQYF.